This TCR beta chain came from a study of T-cell memory formation after mild COVID-19 (dated by TCRdb to about 2021). In the study overall: Most TCR sequence clusters were specific to one of the two donors. T-cell clones expanding and contracting after mild COVID-19 in a couple of donors were tracked by longitudinal TCRalpha and TCRbeta repertoire sequencing. Two young, previously healthy adult volunteers, one female and one male, were included in the cohort. The paper's findings and limits, for the study overall: Only a couple of mild cases were covered by the study, and larger cohorts that include severe cases with pre-infection samples were considered necessary. Whether the second-wave clones peaking on day 37 were SARS-CoV-2 specific was not confirmed. Balanced CD4/CD8 phenotypes were observed for clones contracting from day 15 to 85, whereas a bias towards CD4+ was observed for a second wave of clones expanding from day 15 to 37. Contracting CD4+ clones were located mainly in the CM and EM memory subsets, whereas CD8+ clones were found to be enriched in EMRA. Some responding clones were found in pre-infection memory, which suggests that pre-existing cross-reactive memory T cells took part in the SARS-CoV-2 response.

Including cysteine and phenylalanine, the CDR3 has 16 amino acids. The retained sequence is limited to the CDR3, 48 bases, with the frame set at the first base. The CDR1 and CDR2 encoded by the germline V gene are LGHNA and YNFKEQ. V lost 4 bases and J lost 8 bases, and the count of bases not matched to a germline gene is 12. This clonotype was observed many times. No cognate antigen has been identified for it. Per-base quality was not reported, and no clone a single base away is much larger than it. The sequencing machine was an Illumina NovaSeq 6000. TCRalpha and TCRbeta cDNA libraries were constructed by 5'RACE with constant-segment primers, with sample barcodes and unique molecular identifiers being introduced. Trizol reagent was used to extract RNA from every sample. Amplification of the libraries took two PCR steps, and the second step added a second sample barcode plus Illumina TruSeq adapters. Sequencing of libraries was performed on an Illumina NovaSeq with 2 x 150 bp paired-end reads. The original pipeline was this. The reads were demultiplexed and collapsed into UMI-guided consensus sequences using migec v1.2.7. Using mixcr v2.1.11, the UMI consensuses were aligned to TRA and TRB V and J templates and assembled into clonotypes. Clonotypes were classified as expanded or contracted when called significant by both edgeR and NoisET, with noise models trained on biological replicates. For edgeR calls, a false discovery rate-adjusted p below 0.01 and a log2 fold-change threshold of 1 were applied. As an exploratory analysis of dynamics, PCA with hierarchical clustering was applied to max-normalized trajectories of the 1000 most abundant clonotypes. Separately sequenced CD4+ and CD8+ repertoires were used to assign the CD4 or CD8 phenotype of responding clones. TCRdb handled the public reads itself, with Q25 trimming in fastp and clone calling in MiXCR, and kept productive beta chains. Each entry merges the rows of one CDR3 protein and shows their most common DNA and genes. None of the V and J calls come from the authors' own analysis; TCRdb made them. The sample has some 150,000 distinct CDR3 sequences on record, under 30% of them singletons. 24% of the sample comes from the top ten.

PBMCs were isolated by Ficoll-Paque density gradient centrifugation. The sample taken for sequencing was PBMCs or a T cell subset sorted from them (not recorded which). The chain uses TRBV4-2 and TRBJ2-4, with 9 central nucleotides matching TRBD2. The origin of this receptor is an adult woman who had mild COVID-19 (a few samples of this study predate the infection). The sample titles of this study are shuffled in the database, so cell type and time point are left out; the donor was told from shared clones. CDR3 loop: CASSPSYSGSTDIQYF. The base sequence is TGTGCCAGCAGCCCATCCTATAGCGGGAGTACGGACATTCAGTACTTC.